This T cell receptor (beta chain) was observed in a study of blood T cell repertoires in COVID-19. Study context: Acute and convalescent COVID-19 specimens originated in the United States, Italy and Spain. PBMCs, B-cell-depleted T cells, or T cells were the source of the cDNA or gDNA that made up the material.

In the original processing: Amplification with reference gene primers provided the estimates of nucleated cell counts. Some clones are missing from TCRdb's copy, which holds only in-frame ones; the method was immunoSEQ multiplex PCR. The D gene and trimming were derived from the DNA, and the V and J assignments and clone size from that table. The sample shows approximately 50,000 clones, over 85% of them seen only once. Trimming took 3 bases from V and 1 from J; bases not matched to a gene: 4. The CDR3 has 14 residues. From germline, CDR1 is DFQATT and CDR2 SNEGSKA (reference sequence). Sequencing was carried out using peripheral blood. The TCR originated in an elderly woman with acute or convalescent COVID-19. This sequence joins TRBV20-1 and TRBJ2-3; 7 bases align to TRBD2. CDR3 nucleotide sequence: TGCAGTGCTAGTCCGGGGGGAGGCACAGATACGCAGTATTTT. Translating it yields CSASPGGGTDTQYF.